This T cell receptor (beta chain) stems from a study of OX40 agonist ivuxolimab in advanced cancers. Germline lookup yields CDR1 SEHNR and CDR2 FQNEAQ (reference sequence). The CDR3 runs to 17 residues. V shed 2 bases, J shed 1 base, and the junction held 8 bases outside the gene matches. Profiling relied on immunoSEQ multiplex PCR, and the TCRdb table lists in-frame clones only, not all of them. The table has 25,000 to 30,000 clones, about 79% seen once. The sequence came from an adult with an advanced solid tumor such as melanoma, head and neck, liver or kidney cancer. This chain links TRBV7-9 with TRBJ1-2, with 9 bases lining up with TRBD1. The sequencing here drew on CD4+ or CD8+ T cells sorted from blood, taken in a trial of the OX40 agonist ivuxolimab. Here the CDR3 reads CASSLWGQGIFNYGYTF. CDR3 nucleotide sequence: TGTGCCAGCAGCTTATGGGGACAGGGAATCTTTAACTATGGCTACACCTTC.